This T cell receptor beta chain emerged from a study of PD-1 blockade in mismatch repair-deficient tumors (dated by TCRdb to about 2017). At the level of the whole study: Between September 2013 and late 2016, the trial enrolled 75 to 95 consecutive patients with 12 types of mismatch repair-deficient cancer, all of whom had received prior treatment and were progressing. Deep sequencing of TCR CDR3 regions was used to track tumor-associated T cell clones in peripheral blood of patients responding to PD-1 blockade.

Mismatch repair deficiency in every enrolled patient was established by polymerase chain reaction or immunohistochemistry. A few patients who responded to pembrolizumab therapy underwent TCR sequencing. The phase II trial prospectively evaluated PD-1 blockade with pembrolizumab in advanced mismatch repair-deficient cancers, independent of tissue of origin. Serial peripheral blood T cell samples were collected before and at multiple times after starting PD-1 blockade. Blood sampling times were reported as weeks after the first pembrolizumab dose. Of note for this clone: Its antigen is unknown. No much larger clone is present one base from it, and per-base qualities are unavailable.

The protocol used for the library was the immunoSEQ multiplex PCR assay. Imported from immuneACCESS, the table was reduced by TCRdb to in-frame sequences with V and J called. These copies leave out some clones; in studies compared against another copy, an unresolved V gene accounts for under half, and the cause of the remainder is not known. In this sample the table shows over 100,000 clones, about 74% of which occur a single time. The ten biggest clones cover 4% to 6% of the sample. Inclusive of the bounding cysteine and phenylalanine, the CDR3 is 14 residues long. Left in the record is the CDR3 DNA by itself, 42 bases read in frame from the first base. V is trimmed back by 0 bases and J by 2 bases, and the junction contains 1 base that no gene match accounts for. For CDR1 and CDR2, the germline V gene (reference sequence) lists SGHNT and YYREEE. The full study reports these points: Rapid expansion after pembrolizumab followed by contraction, generally before radiologic responses, was shown by tumor-resident clones, which were often undetectable in blood before treatment.

The rearranged chain carries TRBV5-4 and TRBJ2-7; 8 central nucleotides agree with TRBD2. The sequence came from an adult with mismatch repair-deficient cancer. This sample comprised peripheral blood, obtained more than 58 weeks after starting pembrolizumab. This receptor carries the CDR3 CASSLGLATYEQYF. The DNA is TGTGCCAGCAGCTTGGGACTAGCGACCTACGAGCAGTACTTC.